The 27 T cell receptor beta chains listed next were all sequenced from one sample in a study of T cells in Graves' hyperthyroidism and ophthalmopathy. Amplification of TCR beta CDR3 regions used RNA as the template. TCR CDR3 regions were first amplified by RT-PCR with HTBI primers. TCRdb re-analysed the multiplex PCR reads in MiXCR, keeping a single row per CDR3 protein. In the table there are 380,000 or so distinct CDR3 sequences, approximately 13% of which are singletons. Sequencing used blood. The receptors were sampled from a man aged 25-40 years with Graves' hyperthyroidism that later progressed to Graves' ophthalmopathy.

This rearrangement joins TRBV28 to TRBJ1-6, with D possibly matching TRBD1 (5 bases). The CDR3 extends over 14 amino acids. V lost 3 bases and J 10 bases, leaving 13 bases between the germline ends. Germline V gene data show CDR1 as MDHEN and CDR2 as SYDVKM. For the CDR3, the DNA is TGTGCCAGCAGTTTCCGGGGCCTGCGGTCACCCCTCCACTTT. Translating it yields CASSFRGLRSPLHF.

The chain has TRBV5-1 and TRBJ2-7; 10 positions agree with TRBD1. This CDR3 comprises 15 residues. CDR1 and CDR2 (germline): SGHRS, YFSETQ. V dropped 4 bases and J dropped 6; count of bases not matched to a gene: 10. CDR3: CASSTTGTGVAEQYF. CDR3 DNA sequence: TGCGCCAGCAGCACCACCGGGACAGGGGTAGCCGAGCAGTACTTC.

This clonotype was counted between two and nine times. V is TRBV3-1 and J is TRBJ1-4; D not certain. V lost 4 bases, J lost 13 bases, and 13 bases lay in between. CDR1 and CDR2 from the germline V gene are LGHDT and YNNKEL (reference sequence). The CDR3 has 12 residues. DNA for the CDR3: TGTGCCAGCAGCCCACCGGGTGAGAGACTGTTTTTT. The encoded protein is CASSPPGERLFF.

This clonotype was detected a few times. CDR3 sequence: CASSIGGAGYEQYF. CDR3 nucleotides: TGTGCCAGCAGTATAGGGGGGGCAGGCTACGAGCAGTACTTC. The chain uses TRBV12-3 or TRBV12-4 and TRBJ2-7; D is perhaps TRBD2 (7 bases). This CDR3 has 14 residues. The V end was cut by 5 bases, the J end by 3 bases, with 14 bases between.

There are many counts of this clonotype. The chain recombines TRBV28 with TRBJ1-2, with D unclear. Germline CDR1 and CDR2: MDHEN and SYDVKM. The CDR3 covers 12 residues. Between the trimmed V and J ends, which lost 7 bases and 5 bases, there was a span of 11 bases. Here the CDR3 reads CASTILGYGYTF. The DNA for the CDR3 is TGTGCCAGCACCATCCTAGGGTATGGCTACACCTTC.

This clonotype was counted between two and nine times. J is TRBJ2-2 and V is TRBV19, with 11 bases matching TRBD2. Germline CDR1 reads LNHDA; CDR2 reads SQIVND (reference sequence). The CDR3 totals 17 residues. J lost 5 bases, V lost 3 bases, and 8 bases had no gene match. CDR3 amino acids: CASSILSGGAYTGELFF. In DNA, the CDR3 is TGTGCCAGTAGTATCCTTAGCGGGGGGGCATATACCGGGGAGCTGTTTTTT.

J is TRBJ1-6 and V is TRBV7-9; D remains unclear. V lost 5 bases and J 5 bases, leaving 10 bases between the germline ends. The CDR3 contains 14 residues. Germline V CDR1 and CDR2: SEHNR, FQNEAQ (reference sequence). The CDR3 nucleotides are TGTGCCAGCAGCCGGACGTTGAATAATTCACCCCTCCACTTT. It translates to CASSRTLNNSPLHF.

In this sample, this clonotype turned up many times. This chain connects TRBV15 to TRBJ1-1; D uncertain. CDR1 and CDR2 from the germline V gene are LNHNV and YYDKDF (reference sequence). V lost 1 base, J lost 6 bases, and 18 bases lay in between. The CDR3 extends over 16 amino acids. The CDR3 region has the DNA TGTGCCACCAGCAGAGGTGAGGCAGCAATTTTGCCTGAAGCTTTCTTT. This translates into CATSRGEAAILPEAFF.

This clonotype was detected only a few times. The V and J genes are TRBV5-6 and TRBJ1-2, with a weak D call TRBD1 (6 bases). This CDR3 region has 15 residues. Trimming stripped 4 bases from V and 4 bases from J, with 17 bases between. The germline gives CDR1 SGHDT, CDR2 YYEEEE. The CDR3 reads CASSETGGLAYGYTF. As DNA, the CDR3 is TGTGCCAGCAGCGAGACGGGGGGGCTTGCCTATGGCTACACCTTC. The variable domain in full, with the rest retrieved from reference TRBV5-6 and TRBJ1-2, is DAGVTQSPTHLIKTRGQQVTLRCSPKSGHDTVSWYQQALGQGPQFIFQYYEEEERQRGNFPDRFSGHQFPNYSSELNVNALLLGDSALYLCASSETGGLAYGYTFGSGTRLTVV.

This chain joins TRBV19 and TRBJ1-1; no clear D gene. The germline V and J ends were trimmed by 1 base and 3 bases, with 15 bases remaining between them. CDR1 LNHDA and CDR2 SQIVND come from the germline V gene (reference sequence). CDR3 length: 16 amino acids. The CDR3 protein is CASSIGAPAQDTEAFF. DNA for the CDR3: TGTGCCAGTAGTATAGGTGCTCCGGCGCAGGACACTGAAGCTTTCTTT.

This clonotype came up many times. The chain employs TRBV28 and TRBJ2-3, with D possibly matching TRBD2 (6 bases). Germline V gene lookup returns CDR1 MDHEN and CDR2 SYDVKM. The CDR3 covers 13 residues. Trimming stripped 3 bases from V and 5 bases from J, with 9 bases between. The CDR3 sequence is CASSFKTRDTQYF. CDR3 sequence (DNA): TGTGCCAGCAGTTTCAAGACTAGAGATACGCAGTATTTT.

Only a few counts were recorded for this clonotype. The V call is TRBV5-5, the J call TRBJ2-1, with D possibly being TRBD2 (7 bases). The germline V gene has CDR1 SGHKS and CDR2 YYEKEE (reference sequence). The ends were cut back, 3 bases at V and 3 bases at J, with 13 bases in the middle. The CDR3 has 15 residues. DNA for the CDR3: TGTGCCAGCAGCTGGGGGCTAGCGGACTACAATGAGCAGTTCTTC. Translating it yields CASSWGLADYNEQFF.

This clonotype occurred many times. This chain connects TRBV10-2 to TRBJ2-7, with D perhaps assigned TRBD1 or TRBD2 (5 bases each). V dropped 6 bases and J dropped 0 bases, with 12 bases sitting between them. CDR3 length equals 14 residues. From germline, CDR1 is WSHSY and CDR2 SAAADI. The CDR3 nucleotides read TGCGCCAGCAGCGCCCGGGGACCCTCCTACGAGCAGTACTTC. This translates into CASSARGPSYEQYF.

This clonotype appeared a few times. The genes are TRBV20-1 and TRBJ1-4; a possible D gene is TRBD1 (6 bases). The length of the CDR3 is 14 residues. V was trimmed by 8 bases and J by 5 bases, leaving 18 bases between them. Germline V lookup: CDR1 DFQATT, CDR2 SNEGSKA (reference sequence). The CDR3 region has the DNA TGCAGTCCGGGGGGCGGACGGCCGAATGAAAAACTGTTTTTT. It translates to CSPGGGRPNEKLFF.

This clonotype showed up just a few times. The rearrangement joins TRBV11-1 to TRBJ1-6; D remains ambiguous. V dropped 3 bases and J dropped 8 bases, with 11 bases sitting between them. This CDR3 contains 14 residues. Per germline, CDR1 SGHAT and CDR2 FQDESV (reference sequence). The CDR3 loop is CASSFGRLDSPLHF. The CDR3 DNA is TGTGCCAGCAGCTTCGGCAGGCTTGATTCACCCCTCCACTTT.

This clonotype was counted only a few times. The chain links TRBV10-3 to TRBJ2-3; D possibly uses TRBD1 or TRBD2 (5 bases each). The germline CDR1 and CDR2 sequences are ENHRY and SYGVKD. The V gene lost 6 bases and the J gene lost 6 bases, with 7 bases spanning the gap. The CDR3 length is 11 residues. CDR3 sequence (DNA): TGTGCCATCAGCGAGGGGGATACGCAGTATTTT. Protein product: CAISEGDTQYF.

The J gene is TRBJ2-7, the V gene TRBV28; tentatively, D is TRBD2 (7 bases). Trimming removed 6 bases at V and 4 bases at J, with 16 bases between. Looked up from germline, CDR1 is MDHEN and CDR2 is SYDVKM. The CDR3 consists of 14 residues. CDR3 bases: TGTGCCAGCAGAAAACAGGGAGGGTGGTACGAGCAGTACTTC. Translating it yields CASRKQGGWYEQYF.

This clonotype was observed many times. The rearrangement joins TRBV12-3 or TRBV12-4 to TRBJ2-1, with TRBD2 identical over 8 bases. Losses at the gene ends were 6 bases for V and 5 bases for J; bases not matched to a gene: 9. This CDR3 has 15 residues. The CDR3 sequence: CASSLRAGGHNEQFF. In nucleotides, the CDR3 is TGTGCCAGCAGCCTCAGGGCGGGGGGACACAATGAGCAGTTCTTC.

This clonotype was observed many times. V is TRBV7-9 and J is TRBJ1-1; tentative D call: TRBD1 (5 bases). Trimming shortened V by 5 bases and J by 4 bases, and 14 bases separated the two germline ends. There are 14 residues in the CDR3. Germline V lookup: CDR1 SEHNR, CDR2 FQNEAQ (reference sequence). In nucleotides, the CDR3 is TGTGCCAGCAGCCAGGGCCTTGTGGGCACTGAAGCTTTCTTT. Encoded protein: CASSQGLVGTEAFF.

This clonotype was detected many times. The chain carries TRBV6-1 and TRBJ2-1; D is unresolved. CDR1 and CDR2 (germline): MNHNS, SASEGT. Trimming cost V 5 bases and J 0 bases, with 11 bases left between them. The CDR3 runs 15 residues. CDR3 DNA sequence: TGTGCCAGCAGTTACGCGGAAAGCTCCTACAATGAGCAGTTCTTC. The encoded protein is CASSYAESSYNEQFF.

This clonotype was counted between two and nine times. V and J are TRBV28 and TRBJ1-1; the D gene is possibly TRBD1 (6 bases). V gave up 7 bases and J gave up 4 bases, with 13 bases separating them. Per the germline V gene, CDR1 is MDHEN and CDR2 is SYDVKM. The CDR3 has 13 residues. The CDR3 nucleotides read TGTGCCAGCAACTCAGGGGAGCGCACTGAAGCTTTCTTT. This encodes CASNSGERTEAFF. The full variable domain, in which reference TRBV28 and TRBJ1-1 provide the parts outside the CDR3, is DVKVTQSSRYLVKRTGEKVFLECVQDMDHENMFWYRQDPGLGLRLIYFSYDVKMKEKGDIPEGYSVSREKKERFSLILESASTNQTSMYLCASNSGERTEAFFGQGTRLTVV.

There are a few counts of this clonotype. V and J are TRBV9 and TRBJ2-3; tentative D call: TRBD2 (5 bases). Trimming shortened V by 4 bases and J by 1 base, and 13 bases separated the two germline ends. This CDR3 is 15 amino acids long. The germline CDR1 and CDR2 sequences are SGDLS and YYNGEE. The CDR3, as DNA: TGTGCCAGCAGCCTAGTTAACGGGGGCACAGATACGCAGTATTTT. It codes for CASSLVNGGTDTQYF.

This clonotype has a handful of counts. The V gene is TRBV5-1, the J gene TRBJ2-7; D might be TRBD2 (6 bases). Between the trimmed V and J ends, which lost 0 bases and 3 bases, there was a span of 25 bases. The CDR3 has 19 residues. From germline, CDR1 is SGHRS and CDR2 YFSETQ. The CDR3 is CASSLDGRGTRAVRYEQYF. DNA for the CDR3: TGCGCCAGCAGCTTGGATGGCCGGGGGACGAGGGCCGTTCGCTACGAGCAGTACTTC.

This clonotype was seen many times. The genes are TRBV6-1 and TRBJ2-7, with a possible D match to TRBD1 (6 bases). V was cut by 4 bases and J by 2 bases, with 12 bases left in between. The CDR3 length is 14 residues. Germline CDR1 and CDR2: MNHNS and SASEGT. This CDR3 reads CASSARTETYEQYF. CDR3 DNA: TGTGCCAGCAGTGCACGGACAGAGACCTACGAGCAGTACTTC.

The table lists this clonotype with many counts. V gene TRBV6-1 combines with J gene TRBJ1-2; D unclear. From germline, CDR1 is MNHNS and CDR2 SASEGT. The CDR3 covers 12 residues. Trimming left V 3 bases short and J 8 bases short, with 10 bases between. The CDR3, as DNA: TGTGCCAGCAGTGAGCAAGCGGGCGGCTACACCTTC. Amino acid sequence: CASSEQAGGYTF.

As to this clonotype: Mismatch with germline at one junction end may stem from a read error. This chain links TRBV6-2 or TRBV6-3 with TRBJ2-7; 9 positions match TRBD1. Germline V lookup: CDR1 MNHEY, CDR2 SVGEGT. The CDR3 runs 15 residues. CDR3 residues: CASSYSGQGTYERYF. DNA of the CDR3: TGTGCCAGCAGTTACTCGGGACAGGGAACGTACGAGCGGTACTTC.

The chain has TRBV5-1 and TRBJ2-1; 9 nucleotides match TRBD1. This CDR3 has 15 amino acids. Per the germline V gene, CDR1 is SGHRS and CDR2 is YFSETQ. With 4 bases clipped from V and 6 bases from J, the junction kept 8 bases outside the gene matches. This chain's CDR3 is CASSDPGTGSNEQFF. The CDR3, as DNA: TGCGCCAGCAGCGACCCCGGGACAGGGTCCAATGAGCAGTTCTTC.